This is a list of T cell receptor beta chains from one sample in a study of T-cell memory formation after mild COVID-19. MiXCR, run by TCRdb on the 5' RACE reads, gives a single entry per CDR3 protein. The data hold about 310,000 distinct CDR3 sequences, with 15% to 20% observed a single time. The source material was PBMCs or a T cell subset sorted from them (not recorded which). The source of these receptors is a man aged 18 to 30 who had mild COVID-19 (a few samples of this study predate the infection). Cell type and time point are not known. Each CDR3 is given with its conserved first and last residue. D genes are given only for firm matches. The size of a clone is reported for some rows only, either as once, few or many, or as a class for expanded clones.

cdr3_aa,cdr3_nt,j_call,cdr3_length,d_call,clone_size,v_call
CASSLQNSLSYEQYF,TGTGCCAGCAGCTTGCAGAACTCCCTCTCCTACGAGCAGTACTTC,TRBJ2-7,15,.,few,TRBV5-4
CASSPRDRLDEQYF,TGTGCCAGCAGCCCCCGGGACAGGTTAGACGAGCAGTACTTC,TRBJ2-7,14,TRBD1,few,TRBV12-3/TRBV12-4
CSARGHLVAFF,TGCAGCGCGCGTGGGCACCTTGTTGCTTTCTTT,TRBJ1-1,11,.,few,TRBV29-1
CASSFSRGGSASTDTQYF,TGCGCCAGCAGCTTCTCCCGGGGGGGCTCCGCTAGCACAGATACGCAGTATTTT,TRBJ2-3,18,TRBD2,few,TRBV5-1
CATSRDLGWDEKLFF,TGTGCCACCAGCAGAGATCTGGGGTGGGATGAAAAACTGTTTTTT,TRBJ1-4,15,.,many,TRBV15
CASSPTGAGEEQFF,TGTGCCAGCAGCCCTACGGGTGCGGGGGAAGAGCAGTTCTTC,TRBJ2-1,14,TRBD2,.,TRBV7-3
CATSRGGLASQGYTF,TGTGCCACCAGCAGAGGGGGGCTGGCATCTCAAGGCTACACCTTC,TRBJ1-2,15,.,few,TRBV15
CARSDLQGTQETQYF,TGCGCCCGCAGTGATTTACAGGGGACCCAAGAGACCCAGTACTTC,TRBJ2-5,15,TRBD1,.,TRBV10-2
CASSRQGMRETQYF,TGTGCCAGCAGTCGGCAGGGGATGCGTGAGACCCAGTACTTC,TRBJ2-5,14,.,.,TRBV6-5
CASSLGAALLNTGELFF,TGTGCCAGCAGCTTGGGGGCAGCGTTACTGAACACCGGGGAGCTGTTTTTT,TRBJ2-2,17,.,few,TRBV5-6
CASSYRGASNQPQHF,TGTGCCAGCAGTTACCGCGGGGCCAGCAATCAGCCCCAGCATTTT,TRBJ1-5,15,.,.,TRBV6-2/TRBV6-3
CASSLVAGNWNEQFF,TGTGCCAGCAGTTTGGTGGCAGGGAATTGGAATGAGCAGTTCTTC,TRBJ2-1,15,.,few,TRBV12-3/TRBV12-4
CASSQTSTIWASYEKLFF,TGTGCCAGCAGCCAAACCTCCACGATATGGGCTTCCTATGAAAAACTGTTTTTT,TRBJ1-4,18,.,.,TRBV14
CASSQDPGLAGMGTQYF,TGCGCCAGCAGCCAAGATCCGGGACTAGCGGGGATGGGGACCCAGTACTTC,TRBJ2-5,17,TRBD2,.,TRBV4-3
CASSLGQGKTQYF,TGTGCCAGCAGCTTAGGCCAGGGGAAGACCCAGTACTTC,TRBJ2-5,13,.,.,TRBV7-2
CASSQDQGGNQPQHF,TGTGCCAGCAGCCAAGACCAGGGAGGCAATCAGCCCCAGCATTTT,TRBJ1-5,15,.,.,TRBV6-6
CASSFAGGPPGTQYF,TGTGCCAGCAGTTTCGCGGGGGGACCGCCAGGTACGCAGTATTTT,TRBJ2-3,15,TRBD2,.,TRBV12-3/TRBV12-4
CASSFREGVGGNTGELFF,TGTGCCAGCAGTTTTCGCGAGGGAGTGGGGGGGAACACCGGGGAGCTGTTTTTT,TRBJ2-2,18,.,.,TRBV27
CASSSGTSGFRDTQYF,TGTGCCAGCAGCTCCGGGACTAGCGGGTTTAGGGATACGCAGTATTTT,TRBJ2-3,16,TRBD2,.,TRBV7-9
CASSRTPYEPQHF,TGTGCCAGCAGTAGGACGCCCTACGAGCCCCAGCATTTT,TRBJ1-5,13,.,few,TRBV6-1
CASGDFRSAEAFF,TGCGCCAGCGGGGACTTTCGAAGCGCTGAAGCTTTCTTT,TRBJ1-1,13,.,many,TRBV4-1
CASSLGVLDYGYTF,TGTGCCAGCAGTTTAGGGGTTTTGGATTATGGCTACACCTTC,TRBJ1-2,14,.,few,TRBV12-3/TRBV12-4
CSVIRTESRNIQYF,TGCAGCGTTATTAGGACAGAATCGAGGAACATTCAGTACTTC,TRBJ2-4,14,.,few,TRBV29-1
CASSLGQDAEQYF,TGTGCCAGCAGCTTGGGGCAGGACGCCGAGCAGTACTTC,TRBJ2-7,13,.,few,TRBV5-4
CSARDRVSQPQHF,TGCAGTGCTAGGGACAGAGTAAGTCAGCCCCAGCATTTT,TRBJ1-5,13,.,few,TRBV20-1
CASSLDRANEQFF,TGTGCCAGCAGCTTAGATCGGGCTAATGAGCAGTTCTTC,TRBJ2-1,13,.,many,TRBV11-2
CASSFAPGGDGYTF,TGTGCCAGCAGTTTTGCCCCAGGGGGGGATGGCTACACCTTC,TRBJ1-2,14,TRBD1,many,TRBV27
CASSFGAGVNEQFF,TGTGCCAGCAGCTTTGGAGCGGGGGTCAATGAGCAGTTCTTC,TRBJ2-1,14,TRBD2,few,TRBV7-9
CASSPDFTDTQYF,TGCGCCAGCAGCCCGGACTTCACAGATACGCAGTATTTT,TRBJ2-3,13,.,many,TRBV4-3
CASSEQGVDTGELFF,TGTGCCAGCAGTGAACAGGGGGTCGACACCGGGGAGCTGTTTTTT,TRBJ2-2,15,TRBD1,.,TRBV2
CASSVVGTGEETQYF,TGTGCCAGCAGCGTAGTGGGGACAGGGGAAGAGACCCAGTACTTC,TRBJ2-5,15,TRBD1,.,TRBV9
CASSQPPGTARSPLHF,TGTGCCAGCAGCCAACCTCCAGGGACAGCACGCTCACCCCTCCACTTT,TRBJ1-6,16,TRBD1,.,TRBV7-9
CASSEIGTANEKLFF,TGTGCCAGCAGTGAAATCGGGACAGCAAATGAAAAACTGTTTTTT,TRBJ1-4,15,TRBD1,.,TRBV12-3/TRBV12-4
CASSRDWDNQPQHF,TGTGCCAGCAGCCGGGACTGGGACAATCAGCCCCAGCATTTT,TRBJ1-5,14,.,.,TRBV6-1
CASSLHTGTGPEAFF,TGCGCCAGCAGCTTACACACCGGGACAGGGCCTGAAGCTTTCTTT,TRBJ1-1,15,TRBD1,.,TRBV5-1
CAWRPMDRAYGYTF,TGTGCCTGGAGGCCCATGGACAGGGCCTATGGCTACACCTTC,TRBJ1-2,14,TRBD1,.,TRBV30
CASSSSLGQRLGELFF,TGTGCCAGCAGCTCCAGCCTCGGACAGAGGTTAGGGGAGCTGTTTTTT,TRBJ2-2,16,.,few,TRBV7-9
CASSLAGAGGEKLFF,TGTGCCAGCAGCTTAGCCGGGGCCGGGGGTGAAAAACTGTTTTTT,TRBJ1-4,15,.,few,TRBV7-2
CASNNLVSPTSTDTQYF,TGTGCCAGCAACAATTTGGTCTCGCCCACTAGCACAGATACGCAGTATTTT,TRBJ2-3,17,.,.,TRBV7-9
CSGRLLGTPAAFF,TGCAGCGGCCGACTGCTTGGGACCCCCGCAGCTTTCTTT,TRBJ1-1,13,.,.,TRBV29-1
CASSLGGFGNTIYF,TGTGCCAGCAGCCTGGGGGGGTTTGGAAACACCATATATTTT,TRBJ1-3,14,.,few,TRBV7-2
CIPGQVNYNEQFF,TGCATCCCGGGACAGGTTAACTACAATGAGCAGTTCTTC,TRBJ2-1,13,TRBD1,.,TRBV20-1
CASSRLYSGDTQYF,TGTGCCAGCAGCCGACTCTATAGTGGGGATACGCAGTATTTT,TRBJ2-3,14,.,few,TRBV6-5
CASSEQGIYGYTF,TGTGCCAGCAGCGAACAGGGGATCTATGGCTACACCTTC,TRBJ1-2,13,TRBD1,few,TRBV9
CASSTGQPDTQYF,TGTGCCAGTAGTACCGGACAGCCAGATACGCAGTATTTT,TRBJ2-3,13,.,few,TRBV19
CASEGGSGNTIYF,TGTGCCTCAGAGGGAGGGTCTGGAAACACCATATATTTT,TRBJ1-3,13,.,.,TRBV7-2
CASSTSGGITAQETQYF,TGTGCCAGCAGTACTAGCGGGGGAATAACCGCCCAAGAGACCCAGTACTTC,TRBJ2-5,17,TRBD2,.,TRBV12-3/TRBV12-4
CASSSFRGNTEAFF,TGTGCCAGCAGCTCGTTCAGGGGGAACACTGAAGCTTTCTTT,TRBJ1-1,14,.,many,TRBV7-6
CSALGGDNPYEQYF,TGCAGTGCTCTGGGGGGGGACAACCCCTACGAGCAGTACTTC,TRBJ2-7,14,.,.,TRBV20-1
CASSLVAGGFDEKLFF,TGTGCCAGCAGCTTAGTAGCCGGGGGGTTTGATGAAAAACTGTTTTTT,TRBJ1-4,16,.,.,TRBV7-6
CASSLALPGLAGETQYF,TGTGCCAGCAGCTTAGCGCTCCCGGGACTAGCGGGAGAGACCCAGTACTTC,TRBJ2-5,17,TRBD2,.,TRBV7-8
CASSLENTIYF,TGCGCCAGCAGCTTAGAAAACACCATATATTTT,TRBJ1-3,11,.,.,TRBV5-1
CASSFRPGQLGETQYF,TGTGCCAGCAGCTTTCGCCCGGGACAGCTGGGTGAGACCCAGTACTTC,TRBJ2-5,16,TRBD1,few,TRBV7-6
CASSLGIQAGNTEAFF,TGTGCCAGCAGCTTGGGCATCCAGGCAGGGAACACTGAAGCTTTCTTT,TRBJ1-1,16,.,many,TRBV5-6
CSARDRGRTYEQYF,TGCAGTGCTAGAGATCGGGGGAGGACCTACGAGCAGTACTTC,TRBJ2-7,14,.,few,TRBV20-1
CASRTSGTNQETQYF,TGTGCAAGTCGCACCTCCGGGACTAACCAAGAGACCCAGTACTTC,TRBJ2-5,15,.,.,TRBV12-2
CASSGLAGLYEQYF,TGTGCCAGCAGCGGACTAGCGGGGTTATACGAGCAGTACTTC,TRBJ2-7,14,TRBD2,few,TRBV9
CASSHDRGGAGELFF,TGTGCCAGCAGTCACGACAGGGGAGGGGCCGGGGAGCTGTTTTTT,TRBJ2-2,15,.,many,TRBV6-5